The rows below give T cell receptor beta chains drawn from one sample of a study of CD8 T cells in ankylosing spondylitis. TCRdb re-called the 5' RACE reads through MiXCR, storing one row per CDR3 protein. The sample contains about 240,000 distinct CDR3 sequences, approximately 9% of which appear only once. Specimen: blood, either unsorted or a sorted T cell fraction (not recorded which). The receptors come from a male donor with ankylosing spondylitis or in good health (not recorded which). Each CDR3 is given with its conserved first and last residue. Each record gives: V gene, D gene, CDR3 protein. A D gene is named only where the DNA matches it firmly.

TRBV20-1	-	CSAREKDPRDEQFF
TRBV7-2	TRBD2	CASSLALDPTSASYNEQFF
TRBV20-1	-	CSAGPGDTQYF
TRBV18	-	CASSPPGSYEQYF
TRBV5-1	-	CASSSGLEEPQHF
TRBV13	-	CASSLAPPDAEETQYF
TRBV24-1	-	CATSERRWGAYNEQFF
TRBV29-1	-	CSVLYREGQPQHF
TRBV7-9	-	CASSLYGGQLSTF
TRBV29-1	-	CSVDRDSSTDTQYF
TRBV20-1	TRBD2	CSARWGGPKNIQYF
TRBV6-1	-	CASSEAAGPYEQYF
TRBV12-3/TRBV12-4	TRBD1	CATGTGAHTEAFF
TRBV5-1	-	CASSPDLVYEQYF
TRBV5-1	-	CASGGFFRNPNEKLFF
TRBV18	TRBD2	CASSNWDYLLQGQFF
TRBV20-1	-	CSAREARSGRYEQYF
TRBV27	TRBD1	CASRQISGTGWRPAGGYTF
TRBV3-1	TRBD2	CASSIERGAYEQYF
TRBV20-1	TRBD1	CSARAPPGQGKGELFF
TRBV2	-	CASSEGWGYTF
TRBV10-3	-	CAITSGTDTQYF
TRBV9	TRBD1	CASSVSDRNYEQYF
TRBV7-7	-	CASSPSGSGQETQYF
TRBV6-1	TRBD1	CASSPGRGQGTYEQYF
TRBV20-1	TRBD1	CSASTPVDRGLDTGELFF
TRBV29-1	-	CSVSQAGELFF
TRBV7-6	TRBD1	CASSQLAGGGNTIYF
TRBV20-1	-	CSAQRQYF
TRBV21-1	-	CASSPPGSPRETQYF
TRBV12-3/TRBV12-4	TRBD1	CASITTGTGNTEAFF
TRBV2	TRBD1	CASSLSSLQGALGANVLTF
TRBV6-2/TRBV6-3	-	CASRPYGDTEAFF
TRBV14	-	CASSPDEGISYEQYF
TRBV30	-	CAWSVGGRGADTEAFF
TRBV20-1	-	CSASPGTSANEKLFF
TRBV12-3/TRBV12-4	TRBD2	CASSPRTSGGDRDTQYF
TRBV12-3/TRBV12-4	TRBD2	CASSFAGEGDTQYF
TRBV18	TRBD1	CASSPNTGGYEQYF
TRBV5-1	TRBD1	CASSLPDREPLPHGYTF
TRBV29-1	-	CSVAADTQYF
TRBV19	-	CASSGRSHAGNEQFF
TRBV7-2	-	CASSPIAPTQYF
TRBV18	TRBD2	CASSPPWTSHETQYF
TRBV19	-	CATRWGAGSEAFF
TRBV2	-	CASSEGWLDQPQHF
TRBV11-2	TRBD1	CASSSKGATNTEAFF
TRBV20-1	TRBD1	CSARDPRTGYGYTF
TRBV6-2/TRBV6-3	TRBD1	CASRPDRVEGYTF